This T cell receptor (beta chain) originates from a study of graft-versus-host responses after intestinal transplantation. Study background: Each transplant was multivisceral, liver-intestinal, or isolated intestinal.

Regarding the study as a whole: The marrow of recipients harbored GvH clones, and ileum or blood showed some of them first. Allograft graft-versus-host to host-versus-graft clonal ratios ran high in patients with graft-donor T cell macrochimerism.

Notes on this clone: What it recognizes is unknown.

This CDR3 has 16 amino acids. Germline-derived CDR1 and CDR2 are MNHNY and SVGAGI (reference sequence). V lost 2 bases, J lost 5 bases, and 9 bases stayed unmatched. Assay: immunoSEQ multiplex PCR; the TCRdb copy retains only in-frame clones and omits some. The sample lists roughly 93,000 clones, 80% to 95% occurring once. The input for sequencing was unstimulated CD8+ T cells sorted from spleen or lymph node cells, taken before intestinal transplant. This sequence was found in a human donor who received an intestinal transplant. V usage is TRBV6-6 and J usage is TRBJ2-1; 7 bases are shared with TRBD2. In DNA form, the CDR3 reads TGTGCCAGCAGTTACCCGTGGGGAGGGGAAAACAATGAGCAGTTCTTC. Amino acids: CASSYPWGGENNEQFF.